A single sample is the source of the 7 T cell receptor beta chains below, sequenced in a study of blood T cell repertoires in COVID-19. TCRdb keeps only in-frame clones here, not all; method: immunoSEQ multiplex PCR. The sample carries under 350,000 clones, roughly 91% recorded once. The sample comprised peripheral blood. The receptors originated from a woman aged 30 to 39 with COVID-19, enrolled during active disease.

The CDR3, as DNA: TGTGCCAGCAGTTTATCCGAACAGGATTTGAACACTGAAGCTTTCTTT. The encoded protein is CASSLSEQDLNTEAFF. The chain uses TRBV27 and TRBJ1-1; weak D call: TRBD1 (5 bases). Deletions cut 0 bases from V and 0 bases from J, with 11 bases between. Germline V gene lookup returns CDR1 MNHEY and CDR2 SMNVEV (reference sequence). The length of the CDR3 is 16 residues.

Many counts were recorded for this clone. The chain uses TRBV11-2 and TRBJ2-5; TRBD2 matches 7 bases. V lost 3 bases to trimming and J lost 5 bases; unmatched junction nucleotides: 3. Germline V lookup: CDR1 SGHAT, CDR2 FQNNGV. The CDR3 loop spans 13 amino acids. CDR3 sequence reads: CASSFGTMETQYF. The DNA of the CDR3 is TGTGCCAGCAGCTTCGGGACTATGGAGACCCAGTACTTC.

This clone was picked up one time. The chain has TRBV6-6 and TRBJ1-1; D may be TRBD1 (5 bases). V lost 8 bases and J 1 base, leaving 17 bases between the germline ends. CDR1 is MNHNY and CDR2 is SVGAGI in the germline V gene (reference sequence). The CDR3 length is 15 residues. This chain's CDR3 is CASSTRTRPNTEAFF. DNA of the CDR3: TGTGCCAGCTCGACCCGGACACGGCCGAACACTGAAGCTTTCTTT.

The chain employs TRBV5-4 and TRBJ2-3; 8 bases line up with TRBD1. This CDR3 has 13 residues. Trimming cost V 4 bases and J 5 bases; bases outside gene matches: 3. Per the germline V gene, CDR1 is SGHNT and CDR2 is YYREEE (reference sequence). CDR3 nucleotides: TGTGCCAGCAGCCTACAGGGGGGAGATACGCAGTATTTT. It encodes CASSLQGGDTQYF.

This clone was seen a single time. J is TRBJ1-2 and V is TRBV10-3; maybe TRBD1 (5 bases). V was pared by 10 bases and J by 0 bases, with 21 bases between. Per the germline V gene, CDR1 is ENHRY and CDR2 is SYGVKD. This CDR3 contains 16 residues. Here the CDR3 reads CASSFGGAATNYGYTF. For the CDR3, the DNA is TGTGCCAGTTCCTTCGGCGGGGCCGCCACTAACTATGGCTACACCTTC.

V and J are TRBV6-5 and TRBJ1-1; D might be TRBD1 (5 bases). Germline V lookup: CDR1 MNHEY, CDR2 SVGAGI. The germline V and J ends were trimmed by 4 bases and 0 bases, with 12 bases remaining between them. This CDR3 region has 15 residues. CDR3 in DNA: TGTGCCAGCAGTTCTCTGGGGCTTCTGAACACTGAAGCTTTCTTT. Translating gives CASSSLGLLNTEAFF.

This chain links TRBV9 with TRBJ1-2; 8 bases agree with TRBD1. Germline loops: CDR1 SGDLS, CDR2 YYNGEE. The CDR3 sequence is 15 residues long. The trim removed 5 bases at V and 5 bases at J, leaving 11 bases unmatched. The CDR3 DNA sequence: TGTGCCAGCAGGACCGGGTCAGGGGGCGTGTATGGCTACACCTTC. The encoded protein is CASRTGSGGVYGYTF.